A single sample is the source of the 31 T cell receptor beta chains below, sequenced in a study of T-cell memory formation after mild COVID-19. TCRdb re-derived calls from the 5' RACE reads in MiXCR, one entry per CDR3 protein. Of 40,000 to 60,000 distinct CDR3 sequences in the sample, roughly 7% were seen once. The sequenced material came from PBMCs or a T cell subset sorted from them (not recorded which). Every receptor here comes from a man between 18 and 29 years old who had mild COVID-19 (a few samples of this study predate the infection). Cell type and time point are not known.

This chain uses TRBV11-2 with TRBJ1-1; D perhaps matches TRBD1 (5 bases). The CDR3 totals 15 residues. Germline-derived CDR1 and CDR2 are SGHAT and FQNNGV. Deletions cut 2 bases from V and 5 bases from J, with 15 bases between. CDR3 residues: CASSLIRGAGTEAFF. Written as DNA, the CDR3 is TGTGCCAGCAGCTTAATTCGAGGGGCAGGGACTGAAGCTTTCTTT.

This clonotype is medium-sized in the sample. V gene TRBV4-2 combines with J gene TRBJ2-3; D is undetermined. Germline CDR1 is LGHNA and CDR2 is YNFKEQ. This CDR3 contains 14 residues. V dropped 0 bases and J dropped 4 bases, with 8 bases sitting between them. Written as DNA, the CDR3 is TGTGCCAGCAGCCAAGATTGGCTTTCAGATACGCAGTATTTT. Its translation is CASSQDWLSDTQYF.

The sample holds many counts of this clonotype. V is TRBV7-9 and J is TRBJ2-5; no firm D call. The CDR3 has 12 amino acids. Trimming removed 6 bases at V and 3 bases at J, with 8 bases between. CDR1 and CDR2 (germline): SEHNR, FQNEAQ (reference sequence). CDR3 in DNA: TGTGCCAGCAGTCGGGCAGAAGAGACCCAGTACTTC. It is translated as CASSRAEETQYF.

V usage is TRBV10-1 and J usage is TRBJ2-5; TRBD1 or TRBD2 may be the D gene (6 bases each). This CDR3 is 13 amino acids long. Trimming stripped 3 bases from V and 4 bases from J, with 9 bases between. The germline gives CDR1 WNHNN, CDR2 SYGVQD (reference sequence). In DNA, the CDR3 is TGCGCCAGCAGTGAAGGGGGAGGAGAGACCCAGTACTTC. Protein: CASSEGGGETQYF.

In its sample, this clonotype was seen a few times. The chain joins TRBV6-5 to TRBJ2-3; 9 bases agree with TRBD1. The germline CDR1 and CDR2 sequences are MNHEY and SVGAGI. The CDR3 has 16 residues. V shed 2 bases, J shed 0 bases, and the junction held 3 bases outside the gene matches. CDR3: CASSYGGTGSTDTQYF. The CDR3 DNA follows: TGTGCCAGCAGTTACGGAGGGACAGGGAGCACAGATACGCAGTATTTT.

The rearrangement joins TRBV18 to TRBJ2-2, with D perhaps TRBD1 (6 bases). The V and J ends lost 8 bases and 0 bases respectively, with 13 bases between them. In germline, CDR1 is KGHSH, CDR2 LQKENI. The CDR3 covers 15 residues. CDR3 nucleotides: TGTGCCAGCAACGTACAGGGTTCGAACACCGGGGAGCTGTTTTTT. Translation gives CASNVQGSNTGELFF.

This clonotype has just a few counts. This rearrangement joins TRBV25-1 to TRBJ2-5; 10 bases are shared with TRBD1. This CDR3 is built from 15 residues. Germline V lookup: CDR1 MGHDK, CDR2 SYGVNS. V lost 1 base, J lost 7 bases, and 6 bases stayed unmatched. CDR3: CASSESGWDRGTQYF. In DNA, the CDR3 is TGTGCCAGCAGTGAATCCGGGTGGGACAGGGGGACCCAGTACTTC.

CDR3 sequence (DNA): TGTGCCAGCAGTCTGACAGGGGAGGACGGGGCCAACGTCCTGACTTTC. It specifies CASSLTGEDGANVLTF. The genes are TRBV6-6 and TRBJ2-6; 8 positions agree with TRBD1. CDR1 MNHNY and CDR2 SVGAGI come from the germline V gene (reference sequence). The CDR3 length is 16 residues. V lost 5 bases and J lost 4; bases outside the gene matches: 7.

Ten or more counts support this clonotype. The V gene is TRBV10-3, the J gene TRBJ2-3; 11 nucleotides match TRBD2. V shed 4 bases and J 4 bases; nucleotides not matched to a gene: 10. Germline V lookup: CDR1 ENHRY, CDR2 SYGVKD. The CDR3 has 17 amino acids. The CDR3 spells CAISGLAGHLTPDTQYF. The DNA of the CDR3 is TGTGCCATCAGTGGACTAGCGGGGCACCTCACCCCAGATACGCAGTATTTT.

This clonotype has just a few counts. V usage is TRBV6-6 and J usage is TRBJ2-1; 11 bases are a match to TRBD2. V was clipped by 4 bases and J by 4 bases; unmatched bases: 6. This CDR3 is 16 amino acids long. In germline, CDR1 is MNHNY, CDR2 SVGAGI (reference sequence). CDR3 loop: CASSLAGGLRYNEQFF. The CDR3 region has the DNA TGTGCCAGCAGTTTAGCGGGGGGGCTGAGGTACAATGAGCAGTTCTTC.

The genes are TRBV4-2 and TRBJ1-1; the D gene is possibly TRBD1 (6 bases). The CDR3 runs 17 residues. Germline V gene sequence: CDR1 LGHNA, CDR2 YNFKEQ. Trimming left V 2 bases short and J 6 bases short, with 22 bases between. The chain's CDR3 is CASSQTSRGGMRAEAFF. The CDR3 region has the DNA TGTGCCAGCAGCCAAACCTCGAGGGGGGGGATGAGGGCTGAAGCTTTCTTT.

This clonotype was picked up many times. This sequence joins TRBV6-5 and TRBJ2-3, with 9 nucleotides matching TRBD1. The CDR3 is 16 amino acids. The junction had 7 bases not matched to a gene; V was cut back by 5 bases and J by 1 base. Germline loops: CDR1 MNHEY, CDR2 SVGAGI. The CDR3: CASSRTGVLRTDTQYF. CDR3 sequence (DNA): TGTGCCAGCAGTAGGACAGGGGTGCTACGCACAGATACGCAGTATTTT.

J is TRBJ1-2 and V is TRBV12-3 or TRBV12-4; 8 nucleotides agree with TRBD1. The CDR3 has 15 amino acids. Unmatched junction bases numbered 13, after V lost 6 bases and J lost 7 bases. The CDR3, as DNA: TGTGCCAGCAGCCTAGAGACAGGGGCGAAACTTGGCTACACCTTC. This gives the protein CASSLETGAKLGYTF.

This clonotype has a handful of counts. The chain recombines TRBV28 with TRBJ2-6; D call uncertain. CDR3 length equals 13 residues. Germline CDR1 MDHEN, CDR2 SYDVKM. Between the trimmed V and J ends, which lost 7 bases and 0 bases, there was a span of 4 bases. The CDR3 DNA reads TGTGCCAGCACCCTCTCTGGGGCCAACGTCCTGACTTTC. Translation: CASTLSGANVLTF.

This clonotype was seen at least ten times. DNA for the CDR3: TGTGCCAGCAGCTTAGTCGGGACAGGATTCACAGATACGCAGTATTTT. Protein sequence: CASSLVGTGFTDTQYF. The genes are TRBV7-2 and TRBJ2-3; TRBD1 agrees at 8 bases. CDR1 is SGHTA and CDR2 is FQGNSA in the germline V gene. With 1 base clipped from V and 2 bases from J, the junction kept 5 bases outside the gene matches. This CDR3 is 16 amino acids long.

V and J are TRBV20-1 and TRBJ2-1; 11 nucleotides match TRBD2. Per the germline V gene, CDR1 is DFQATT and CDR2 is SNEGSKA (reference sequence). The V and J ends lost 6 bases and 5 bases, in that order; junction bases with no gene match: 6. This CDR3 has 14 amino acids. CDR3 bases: TGCAGTGCCCCGCCTAGCGGGGGGAACAATGAGCAGTTCTTC. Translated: CSAPPSGGNNEQFF.

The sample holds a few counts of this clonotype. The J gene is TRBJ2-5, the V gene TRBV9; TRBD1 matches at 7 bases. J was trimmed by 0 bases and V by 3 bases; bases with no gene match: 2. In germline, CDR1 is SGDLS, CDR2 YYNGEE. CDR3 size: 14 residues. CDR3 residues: CASSAGTDQETQYF. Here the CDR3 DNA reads TGTGCCAGCAGCGCCGGGACAGACCAAGAGACCCAGTACTTC.

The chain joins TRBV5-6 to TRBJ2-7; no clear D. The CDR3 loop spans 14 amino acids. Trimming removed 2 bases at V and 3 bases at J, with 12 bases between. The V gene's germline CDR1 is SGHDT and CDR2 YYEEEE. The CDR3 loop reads CASSLVTGLYEQYV. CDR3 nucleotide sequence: TGTGCCAGCAGCTTAGTGACCGGGCTCTACGAGCAGTACGTC.

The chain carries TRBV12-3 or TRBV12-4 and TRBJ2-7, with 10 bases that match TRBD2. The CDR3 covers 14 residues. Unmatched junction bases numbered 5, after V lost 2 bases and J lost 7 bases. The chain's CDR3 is CASSLSGGAGEQYF. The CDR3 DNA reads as TGTGCCAGCAGTTTAAGCGGGGGGGCCGGAGAGCAGTACTTC.

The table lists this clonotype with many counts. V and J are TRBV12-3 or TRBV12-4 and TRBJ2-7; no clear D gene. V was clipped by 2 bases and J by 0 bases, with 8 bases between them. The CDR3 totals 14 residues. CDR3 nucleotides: TGTGCCAGCAGTTTAAGCTATTCCTCCTACGAGCAGTACTTC. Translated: CASSLSYSSYEQYF.

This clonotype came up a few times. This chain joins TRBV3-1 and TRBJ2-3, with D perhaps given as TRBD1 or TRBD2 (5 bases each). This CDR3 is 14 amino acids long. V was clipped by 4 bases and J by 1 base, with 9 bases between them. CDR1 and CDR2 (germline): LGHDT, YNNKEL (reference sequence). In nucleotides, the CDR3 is TGTGCCAGCAGCCCGGGACGGCGCACAGATACGCAGTATTTT. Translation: CASSPGRRTDTQYF.

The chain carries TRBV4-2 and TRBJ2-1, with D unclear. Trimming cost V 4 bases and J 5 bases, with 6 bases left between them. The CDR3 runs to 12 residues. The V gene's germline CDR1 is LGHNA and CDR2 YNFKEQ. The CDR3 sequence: CASSRLDNEQFF. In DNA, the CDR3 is TGTGCCAGCAGCCGGCTGGACAATGAGCAGTTCTTC.

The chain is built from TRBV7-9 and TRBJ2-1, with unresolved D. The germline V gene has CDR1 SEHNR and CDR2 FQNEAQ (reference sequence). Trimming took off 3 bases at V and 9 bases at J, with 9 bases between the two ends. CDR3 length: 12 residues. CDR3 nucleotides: TGTGCCAGCAGCTTTCAAAGTGGTGAGCAGTTCTTC. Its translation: CASSFQSGEQFF.

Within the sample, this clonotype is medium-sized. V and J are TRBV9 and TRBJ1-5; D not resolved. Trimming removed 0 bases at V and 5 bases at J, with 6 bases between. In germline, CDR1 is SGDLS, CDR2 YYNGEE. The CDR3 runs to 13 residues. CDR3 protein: CASSVGVDQPQHF. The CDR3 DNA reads TGTGCCAGCAGCGTAGGGGTGGATCAGCCCCAGCATTTT.

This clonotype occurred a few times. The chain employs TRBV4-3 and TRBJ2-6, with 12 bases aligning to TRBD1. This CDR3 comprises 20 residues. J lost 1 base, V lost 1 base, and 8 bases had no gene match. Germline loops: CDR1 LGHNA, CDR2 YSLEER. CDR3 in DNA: TGCGCCAGCAGCCAAGGGAGGGGGACAGGGGGCGTTTCTGGGGCCAACGTCCTGACTTTC. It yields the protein CASSQGRGTGGVSGANVLTF.

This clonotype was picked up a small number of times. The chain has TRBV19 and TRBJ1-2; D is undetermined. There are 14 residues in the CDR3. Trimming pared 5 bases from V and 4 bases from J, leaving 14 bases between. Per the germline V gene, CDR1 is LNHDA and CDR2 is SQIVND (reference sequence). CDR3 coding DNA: TGTGCCAGTAGTTTCGTGCCACGGGCCTATGGCTACACCTTC. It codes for CASSFVPRAYGYTF.

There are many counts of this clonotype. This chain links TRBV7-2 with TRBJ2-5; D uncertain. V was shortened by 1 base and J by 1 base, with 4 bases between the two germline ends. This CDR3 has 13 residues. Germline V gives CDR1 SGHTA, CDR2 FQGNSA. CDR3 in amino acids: CASSLGPQETQYF. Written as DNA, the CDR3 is TGTGCCAGCAGCTTAGGACCCCAAGAGACCCAGTACTTC.

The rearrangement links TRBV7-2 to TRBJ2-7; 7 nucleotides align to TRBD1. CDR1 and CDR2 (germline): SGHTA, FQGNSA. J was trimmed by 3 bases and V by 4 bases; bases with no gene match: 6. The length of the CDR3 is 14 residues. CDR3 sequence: CASSSGQWDYEQYF. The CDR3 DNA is TGTGCCAGCAGCTCGGGACAGTGGGACTACGAGCAGTACTTC.

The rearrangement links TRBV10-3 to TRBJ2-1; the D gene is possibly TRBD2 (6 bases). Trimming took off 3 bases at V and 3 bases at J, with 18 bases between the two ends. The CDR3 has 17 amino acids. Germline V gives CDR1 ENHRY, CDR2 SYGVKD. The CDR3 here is CAISEGLGGLGYNEQFF. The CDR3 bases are TGTGCCATCAGTGAAGGTCTGGGGGGTCTCGGCTACAATGAGCAGTTCTTC.

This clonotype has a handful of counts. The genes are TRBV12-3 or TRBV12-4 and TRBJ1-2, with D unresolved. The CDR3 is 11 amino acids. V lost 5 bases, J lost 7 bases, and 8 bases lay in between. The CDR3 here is CASSPQFGYTF. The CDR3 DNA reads TGTGCCAGCAGTCCCCAATTTGGCTACACCTTC.

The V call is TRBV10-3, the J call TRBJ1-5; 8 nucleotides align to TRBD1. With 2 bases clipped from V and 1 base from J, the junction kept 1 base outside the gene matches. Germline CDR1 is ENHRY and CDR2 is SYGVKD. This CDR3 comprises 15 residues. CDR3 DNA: TGTGCCATCAGTGAGCGACAGGGGAGCAATCAGCCCCAGCATTTT. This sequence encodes CAISERQGSNQPQHF.